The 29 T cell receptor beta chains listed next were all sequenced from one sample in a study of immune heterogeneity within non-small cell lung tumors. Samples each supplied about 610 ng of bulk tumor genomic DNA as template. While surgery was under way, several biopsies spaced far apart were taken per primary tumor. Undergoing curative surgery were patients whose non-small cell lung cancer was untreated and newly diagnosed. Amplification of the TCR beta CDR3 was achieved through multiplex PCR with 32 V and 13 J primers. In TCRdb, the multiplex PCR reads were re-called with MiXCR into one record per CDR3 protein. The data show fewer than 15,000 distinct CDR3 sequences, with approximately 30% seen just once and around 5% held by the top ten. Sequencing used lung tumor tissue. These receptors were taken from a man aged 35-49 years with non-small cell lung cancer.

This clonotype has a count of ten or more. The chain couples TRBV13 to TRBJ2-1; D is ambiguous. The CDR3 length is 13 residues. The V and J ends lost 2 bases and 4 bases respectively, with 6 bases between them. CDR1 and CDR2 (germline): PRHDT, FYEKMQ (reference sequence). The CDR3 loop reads CASSLSQYNEQFF. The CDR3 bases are TGTGCCAGCAGCTTAAGCCAGTACAATGAGCAGTTCTTC. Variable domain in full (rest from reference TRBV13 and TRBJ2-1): AAGVIQSPRHLIKEKRETATLKCYPIPRHDTVYWYQQGPGQDPQFLISFYEKMQSDKGSIPDRFSAQQFSDYHSELNMSSLELGDSALYFCASSLSQYNEQFFGPGTRLTVL.

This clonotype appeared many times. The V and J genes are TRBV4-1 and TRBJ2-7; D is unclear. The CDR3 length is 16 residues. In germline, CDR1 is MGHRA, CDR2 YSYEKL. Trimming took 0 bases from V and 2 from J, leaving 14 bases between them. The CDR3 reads CASSQDPWGITYEQYF. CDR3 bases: TGCGCCAGCAGCCAAGATCCGTGGGGAATAACCTACGAGCAGTACTTC.

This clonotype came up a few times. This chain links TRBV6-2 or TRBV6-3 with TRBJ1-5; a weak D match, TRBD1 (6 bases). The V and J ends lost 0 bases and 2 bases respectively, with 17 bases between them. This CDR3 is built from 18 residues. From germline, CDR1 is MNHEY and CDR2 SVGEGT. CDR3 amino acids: CASSYSRGGTGRNQPQHF. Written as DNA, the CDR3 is TGTGCCAGCAGTTACTCGAGGGGGGGGACGGGACGCAATCAGCCCCAGCATTTT.

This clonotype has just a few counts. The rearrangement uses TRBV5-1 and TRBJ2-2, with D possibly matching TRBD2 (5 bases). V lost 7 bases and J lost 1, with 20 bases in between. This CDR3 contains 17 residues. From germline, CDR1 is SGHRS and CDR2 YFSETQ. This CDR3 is CASSPRAGGLNTGELFF. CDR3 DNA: TGCGCCAGCTCCCCAAGGGCGGGCGGCCTGAACACCGGGGAGCTGTTTTTT.

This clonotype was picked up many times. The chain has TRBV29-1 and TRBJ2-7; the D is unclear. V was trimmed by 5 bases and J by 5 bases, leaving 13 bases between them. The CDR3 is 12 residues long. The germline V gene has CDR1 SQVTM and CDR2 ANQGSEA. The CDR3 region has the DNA TGCAGCGTTCAATTGGGAATTGACGAGCAGTACTTC. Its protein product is CSVQLGIDEQYF.

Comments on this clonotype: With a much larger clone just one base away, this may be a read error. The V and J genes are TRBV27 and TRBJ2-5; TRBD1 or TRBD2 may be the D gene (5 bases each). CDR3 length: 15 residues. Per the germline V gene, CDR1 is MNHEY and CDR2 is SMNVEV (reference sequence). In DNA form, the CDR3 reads TGTGCCGGCAGTTTGACTAACGGGGCCGAGGAGACCCAGTACTTC. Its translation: CAGSLTNGAEETQYF.

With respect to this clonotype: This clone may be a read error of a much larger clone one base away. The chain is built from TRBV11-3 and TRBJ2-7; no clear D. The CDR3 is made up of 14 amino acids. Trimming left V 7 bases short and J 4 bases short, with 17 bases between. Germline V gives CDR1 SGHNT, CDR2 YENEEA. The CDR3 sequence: CASILGELSYEQYF. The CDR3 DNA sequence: TGTGCCAGCATCTTGGGCGAGCTATCTTACGAGCAGTACTTC. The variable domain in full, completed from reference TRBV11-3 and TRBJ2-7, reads EAGVVQSPRYKIIEKKQPVAFWCNPISGHNTLYWYLQNLGQGPELLIRYENEEAVDDSQLPKDRFSAERLKGVDSTLKIQPAELGDSAVYLCASILGELSYEQYFGPGTRLTVT.

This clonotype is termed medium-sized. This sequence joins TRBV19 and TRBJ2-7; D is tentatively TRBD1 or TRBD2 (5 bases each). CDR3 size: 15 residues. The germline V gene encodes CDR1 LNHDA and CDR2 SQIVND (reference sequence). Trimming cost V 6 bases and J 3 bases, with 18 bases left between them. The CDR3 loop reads CASRISGRRDYEQYF. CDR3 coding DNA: TGTGCCAGTAGGATCTCGGGACGACGGGACTACGAGCAGTACTTC.

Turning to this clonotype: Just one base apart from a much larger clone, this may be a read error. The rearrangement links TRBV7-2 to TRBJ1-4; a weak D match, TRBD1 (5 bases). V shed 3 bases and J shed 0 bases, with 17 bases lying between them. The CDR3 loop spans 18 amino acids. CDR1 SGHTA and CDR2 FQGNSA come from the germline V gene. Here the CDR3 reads CASSFRLAGIATNEKLFF. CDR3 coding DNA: TGTGCCAGCAGCTTCCGGCTGGCAGGGATTGCAACTAATGAAAAACTGTTTTTT.

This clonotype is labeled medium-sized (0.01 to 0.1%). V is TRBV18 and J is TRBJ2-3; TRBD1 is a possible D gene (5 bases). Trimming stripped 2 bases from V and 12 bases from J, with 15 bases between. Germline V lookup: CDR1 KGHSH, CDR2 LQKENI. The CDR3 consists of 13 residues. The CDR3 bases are TGTGCCAGCTCACCAGGGGCTGGCCAACCCCAGTATTTT. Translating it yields CASSPGAGQPQYF.

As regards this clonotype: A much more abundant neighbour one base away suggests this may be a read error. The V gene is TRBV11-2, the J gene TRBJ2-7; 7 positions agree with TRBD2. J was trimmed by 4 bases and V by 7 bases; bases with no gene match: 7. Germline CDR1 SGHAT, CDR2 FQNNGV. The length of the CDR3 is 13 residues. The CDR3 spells CASNTGGNYEQYF. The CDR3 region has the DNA TGTGCCAGCAACACCGGGGGGAATTACGAGCAGTACTTC.

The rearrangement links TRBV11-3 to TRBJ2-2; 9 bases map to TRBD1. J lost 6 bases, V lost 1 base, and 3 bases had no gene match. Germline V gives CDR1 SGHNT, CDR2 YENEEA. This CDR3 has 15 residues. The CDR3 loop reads CASSLGGQGSGELFF. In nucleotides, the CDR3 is TGTGCCAGCAGCTTAGGGGGACAGGGCTCCGGGGAGCTGTTTTTT.

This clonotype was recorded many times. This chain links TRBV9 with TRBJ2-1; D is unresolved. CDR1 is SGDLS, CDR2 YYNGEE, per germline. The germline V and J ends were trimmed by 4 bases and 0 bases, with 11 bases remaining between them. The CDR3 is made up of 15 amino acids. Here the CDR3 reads CASSMTLGSYNEQFF. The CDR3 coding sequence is TGTGCCAGCAGCATGACCCTTGGCTCCTACAATGAGCAGTTCTTC.

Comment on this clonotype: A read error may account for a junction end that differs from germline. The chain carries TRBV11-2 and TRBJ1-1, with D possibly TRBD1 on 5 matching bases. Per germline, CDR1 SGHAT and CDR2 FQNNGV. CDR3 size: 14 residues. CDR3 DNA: TGTGCCAGCAGCTTGGGGGGAAGGAACGCTGAAGCTTTCTTT. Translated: CASSLGGRNAEAFF. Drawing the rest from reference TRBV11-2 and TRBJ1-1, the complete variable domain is EAGVAQSPRYKIIEKRQSVAFWCNPISGHATLYWYQQILGQGPKLLIQFQNNGVVDDSQLPKDRFSAERLKGVDSTLKIQPAKLEDSAVYLCASSLGGRNAEAFFGQGTRLTVV.

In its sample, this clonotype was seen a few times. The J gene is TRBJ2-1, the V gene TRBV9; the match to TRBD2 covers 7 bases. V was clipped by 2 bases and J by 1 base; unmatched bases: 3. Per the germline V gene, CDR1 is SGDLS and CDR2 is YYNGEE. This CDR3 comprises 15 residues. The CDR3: CASSVSSGSYNEQFF. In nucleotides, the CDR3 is TGTGCCAGCAGCGTTTCTAGCGGTTCCTACAATGAGCAGTTCTTC.

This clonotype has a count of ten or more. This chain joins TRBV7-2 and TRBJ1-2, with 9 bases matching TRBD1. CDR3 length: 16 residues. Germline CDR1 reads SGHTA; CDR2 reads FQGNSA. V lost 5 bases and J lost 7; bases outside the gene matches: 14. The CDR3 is CASSIYSGTGLLGYTF. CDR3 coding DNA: TGTGCCAGCAGCATCTATTCCGGGACAGGGCTTCTTGGCTACACCTTC.

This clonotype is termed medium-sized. CDR3 in amino acids: CASSPRDRGYEQYF. CDR3 coding DNA: TGTGCCAGCTCACCTCGGGACAGGGGATACGAGCAGTACTTC. V is TRBV18 and J is TRBJ2-7; 10 positions agree with TRBD1. Per the germline V gene, CDR1 is KGHSH and CDR2 is LQKENI. The CDR3 runs 14 residues. The J segment lost 4 bases and the V segment lost 3 bases, leaving 3 bases of the junction unmatched.

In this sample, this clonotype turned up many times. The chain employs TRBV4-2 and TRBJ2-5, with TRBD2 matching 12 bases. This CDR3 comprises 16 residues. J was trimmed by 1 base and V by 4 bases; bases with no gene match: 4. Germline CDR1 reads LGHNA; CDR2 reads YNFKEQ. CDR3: CASSLTSGRPQETQYF. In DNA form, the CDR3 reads TGTGCCAGCAGCCTCACTAGCGGGAGGCCCCAAGAGACCCAGTACTTC.

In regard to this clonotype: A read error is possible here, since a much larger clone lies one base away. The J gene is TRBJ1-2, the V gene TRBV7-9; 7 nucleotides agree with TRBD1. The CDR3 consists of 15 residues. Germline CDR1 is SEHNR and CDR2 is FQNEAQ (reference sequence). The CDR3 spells CVSSPTGTLSYGYTF. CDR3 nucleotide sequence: TGTGTCAGCAGCCCGACAGGGACCCTCTCCTATGGCTACACCTTC.

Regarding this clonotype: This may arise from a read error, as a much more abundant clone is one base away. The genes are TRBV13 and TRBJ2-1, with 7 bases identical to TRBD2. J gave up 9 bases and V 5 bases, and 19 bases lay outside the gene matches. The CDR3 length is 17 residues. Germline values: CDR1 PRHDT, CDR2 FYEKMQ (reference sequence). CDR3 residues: CASSPKGASGAASEQFF. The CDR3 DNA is TGTGCCAGCAGCCCGAAAGGGGCTAGCGGAGCAGCAAGTGAGCAGTTCTTC.

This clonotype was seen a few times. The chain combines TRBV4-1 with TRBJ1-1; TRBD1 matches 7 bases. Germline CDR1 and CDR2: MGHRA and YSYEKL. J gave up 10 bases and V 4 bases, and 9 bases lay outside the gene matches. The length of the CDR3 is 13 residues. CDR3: CASSRVDRYGAFF. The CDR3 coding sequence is TGCGCCAGCAGCCGCGTGGACAGGTATGGAGCTTTCTTT.

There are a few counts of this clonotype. The CDR3 sequence is CASSQEHTGNTEAFF. As DNA, the CDR3 is TGCGCCAGCAGCCAAGAACACACAGGGAACACTGAAGCTTTCTTT. This chain connects TRBV4-3 to TRBJ1-1, with a weak D call TRBD1 (5 bases). The CDR3 spans 15 residues. Looked up from germline, CDR1 is LGHNA and CDR2 is YSLEER. V lost 0 bases, J lost 1 base, and 9 bases lay in between.

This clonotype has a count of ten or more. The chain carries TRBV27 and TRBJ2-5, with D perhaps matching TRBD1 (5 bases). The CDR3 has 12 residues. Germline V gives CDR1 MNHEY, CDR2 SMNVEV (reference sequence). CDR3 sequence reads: CAVGRVKETQYF. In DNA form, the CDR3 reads TGTGCAGTCGGCAGGGTCAAAGAGACCCAGTACTTC.

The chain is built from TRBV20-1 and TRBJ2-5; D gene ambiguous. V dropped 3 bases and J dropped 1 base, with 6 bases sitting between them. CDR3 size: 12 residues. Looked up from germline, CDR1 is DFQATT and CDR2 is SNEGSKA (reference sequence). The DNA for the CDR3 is TGCAGTGCTAGTCACAGCCAAGAGACCCAGTACTTC. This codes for CSASHSQETQYF.

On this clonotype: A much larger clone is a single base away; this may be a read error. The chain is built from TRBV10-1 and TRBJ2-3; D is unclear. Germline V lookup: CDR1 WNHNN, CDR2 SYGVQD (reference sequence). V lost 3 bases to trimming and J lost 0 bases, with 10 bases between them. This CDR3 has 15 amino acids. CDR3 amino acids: CASSEKSLSTDTQYF. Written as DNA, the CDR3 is TGCGCCAGCAGTGAAAAGTCCTTGAGCACAGATACGCAGTATTTT.

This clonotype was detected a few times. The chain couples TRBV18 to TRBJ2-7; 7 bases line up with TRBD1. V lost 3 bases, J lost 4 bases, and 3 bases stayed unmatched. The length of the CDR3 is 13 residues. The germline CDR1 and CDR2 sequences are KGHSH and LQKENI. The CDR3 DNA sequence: TGTGCCAGCTCACCTTCGACAGGGTACGAGCAGTACTTC. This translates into CASSPSTGYEQYF.

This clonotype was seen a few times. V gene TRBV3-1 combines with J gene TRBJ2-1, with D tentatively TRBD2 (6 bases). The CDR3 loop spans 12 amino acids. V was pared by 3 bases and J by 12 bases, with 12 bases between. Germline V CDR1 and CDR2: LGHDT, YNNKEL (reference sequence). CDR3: CASSQNGRVQFF. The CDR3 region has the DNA TGTGCCAGCAGCCAGAACGGGAGAGTGCAGTTCTTC.

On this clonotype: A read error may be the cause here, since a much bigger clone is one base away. The CDR3, as DNA: TGTGCCAGCAGCCTCATCCACAATGAGCAGTTCTTC. Amino acids: CASSLIHNEQFF. The chain has TRBV14 and TRBJ2-1, with D hard to call. Germline CDR1 and CDR2: SGHDN and FVKESK. The CDR3 consists of 12 residues. V was clipped by 4 bases and J by 5 bases, with 6 bases between them.

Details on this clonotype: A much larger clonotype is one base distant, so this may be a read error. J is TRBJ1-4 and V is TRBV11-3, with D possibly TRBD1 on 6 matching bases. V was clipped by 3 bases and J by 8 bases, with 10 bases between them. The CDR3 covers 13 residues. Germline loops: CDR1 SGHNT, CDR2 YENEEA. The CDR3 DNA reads TGTGCCAGCAGCTTGATTAGGGGGGAAAAACTGTTTTTT. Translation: CASSLIRGEKLFF.